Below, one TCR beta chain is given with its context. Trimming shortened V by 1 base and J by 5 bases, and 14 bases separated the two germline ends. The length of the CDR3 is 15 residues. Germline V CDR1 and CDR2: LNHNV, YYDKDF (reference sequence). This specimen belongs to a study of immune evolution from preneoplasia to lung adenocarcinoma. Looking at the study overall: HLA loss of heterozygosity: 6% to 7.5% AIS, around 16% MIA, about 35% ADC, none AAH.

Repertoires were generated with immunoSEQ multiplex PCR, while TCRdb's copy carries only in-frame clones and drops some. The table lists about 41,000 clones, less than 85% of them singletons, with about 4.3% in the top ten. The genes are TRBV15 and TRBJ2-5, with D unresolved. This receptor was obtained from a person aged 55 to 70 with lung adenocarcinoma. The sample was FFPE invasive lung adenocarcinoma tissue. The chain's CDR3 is CATSRAHRLSETQYF. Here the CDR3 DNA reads TGTGCCACCAGCAGAGCCCACCGGCTGTCGGAGACCCAGTACTTC. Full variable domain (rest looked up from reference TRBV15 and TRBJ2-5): DAMVIQNPRYQVTQFGKPVTLSCSQTLNHNVMYWYQQKSSQAPKLLFHYYDKDFNNEADTPDNFQSRRPNTSFCFLDIRSPGLGDTAMYLCATSRAHRLSETQYFGPGTRLLVL.